The 14 T cell receptor beta chains below all came from one sample that was sequenced in a study of blood T cells in healthy people across ages. Through a sample-barcoded 5' primer and a J-beta primer mix, a second PCR was run for roughly 6 to 12 cycles. TCRdb re-called the 5' RACE reads through MiXCR, storing one row per CDR3 protein. The data contain fewer than 900,000 distinct CDR3 sequences, 43% of them seen just once; the ten biggest clones take up 20% to 25%. Sequencing was performed on blood. These receptors came from a woman in her sixties in good health.

This rearrangement joins TRBV5-1 to TRBJ2-1, with D uncertain. Germline V gene sequence: CDR1 SGHRS, CDR2 YFSETQ. V was cut by 0 bases and J by 1 base, with 8 bases left in between. The CDR3 extends over 15 amino acids. CDR3 sequence (DNA): TGCGCCAGCAGCTTGGTAACGGCGTCCTACAATGAGCAGTTCTTC. As protein: CASSLVTASYNEQFF. The whole variable domain, filled in from reference TRBV5-1 and TRBJ2-1, reads KAGVTQTPRYLIKTRGQQVTLSCSPISGHRSVSWYQQTPGQGLQFLFEYFSETQRNKGNFPGRFSGRQFSNSRSEMNVSTLELGDSALYLCASSLVTASYNEQFFGPGTRLTVL.

This clonotype was recorded a few times. V and J are TRBV5-1 and TRBJ1-5, with D possibly matching TRBD1 (6 bases). Germline V gene sequence: CDR1 SGHRS, CDR2 YFSETQ. The germline V and J ends were trimmed by 1 base and 3 bases, with 11 bases remaining between them. CDR3 length: 15 residues. CDR3 in amino acids: CASSLTGYDNQPQHF. The CDR3 nucleotides read TGCGCCAGCAGCTTGACAGGGTATGACAATCAGCCCCAGCATTTT.

This chain joins TRBV9 and TRBJ1-5; D gene unclear. Per germline, CDR1 SGDLS and CDR2 YYNGEE. The germline V and J ends were trimmed by 3 bases and 2 bases, with 6 bases remaining between them. CDR3 length equals 13 residues. The CDR3 region is CASSAPGNQPQHF. CDR3 DNA sequence: TGTGCCAGCAGCGCCCCAGGCAATCAGCCCCAGCATTTT.

This clonotype was found a few times. A much more abundant neighbour one base away suggests this may be a read error. The chain is built from TRBV5-1 and TRBJ2-6, with TRBD2 matching 13 bases. This CDR3 contains 16 residues. The germline V gene has CDR1 SGHRS and CDR2 YFSETQ. CDR3 residues: CASSTSGRAGANALTF. DNA for the CDR3: TGCGCCAGCAGTACTAGCGGGAGGGCTGGGGCCAACGCCCTGACTTTC.

A note on this clonotype: The junction shows a germline mismatch at one end, possibly a read error. This chain joins TRBV12-3 or TRBV12-4 and TRBJ2-5; D unresolved. The DNA matches TRBJ2-7 better at its end, which makes the J call doubtful. The CDR3 runs 13 residues. The CDR3 region is CAGSFGQTYEQYF. The CDR3 DNA reads TGTGCCGGCAGTTTCGGGCAGACCTACGAGCAGTACTTC.

In regard to this clonotype: A much bigger clone sits one base away, suggesting this may be a read error. The J gene is TRBJ2-4, the V gene TRBV5-1, with 13 nucleotides matching TRBD2. Per germline, CDR1 SGHRS and CDR2 YFSETQ. This CDR3 spans 18 amino acids. For the CDR3, the DNA is TGCGCCAACAGCCTTGGACTAGCGGGGGATTGGGACAAAAACATTCAGTACTTC. Its protein is CANSLGLAGDWDKNIQYF. The full variable domain, completed using reference TRBV5-1 and TRBJ2-4, is KAGVTQTPRYLIKTRGQQVTLSCSPISGHRSVSWYQQTPGQGLQFLFEYFSETQRNKGNFPGRFSGRQFSNSRSEMNVSTLELGDSALYLCANSLGLAGDWDKNIQYFGAGTRLSVL.

V is TRBV7-2 and J is TRBJ2-3; D is undetermined. Trimming removed 4 bases at V and 0 bases at J, with 11 bases between. Germline V gene lookup returns CDR1 SGHTA and CDR2 FQGNSA. The CDR3 has 15 amino acids. CDR3 amino acids: CASSCSPDSTDTQYF. For the CDR3, the DNA is TGTGCCAGCAGCTGTAGCCCGGACAGCACAGATACGCAGTATTTT.

This clonotype was found a few times. CDR3 sequence (DNA): TGCAGTGCTATGGCTAGCGGGAGGTGGCAAGAGACCCAGTACTTC. It is translated as CSAMASGRWQETQYF. The chain has TRBV20-1 and TRBJ2-5; 11 nucleotides agree with TRBD2. This CDR3 is 15 amino acids long. Germline V gene lookup returns CDR1 DFQATT and CDR2 SNEGSKA (reference sequence). V lost 4 bases and J lost 2; bases outside the gene matches: 6.

This clonotype has more than one count but fewer than ten. J is TRBJ1-5 and V is TRBV6-2 or TRBV6-3; D possibly corresponds to TRBD1 (6 bases). The germline V gene has CDR1 MNHEY and CDR2 SVGEGT. This CDR3 region has 15 residues. The ends were cut back, 6 bases at V and 0 bases at J, with 12 bases in the middle. The CDR3 DNA follows: TGTGCCAGCAGATCTATCAGGGGTAGCAATCAGCCCCAGCATTTT. It specifies CASRSIRGSNQPQHF.

In the case of this clonotype: A much larger clone lies one base from this, so it may be a read error. V and J are TRBV24-1 and TRBJ2-3, with TRBD1 matching over 9 bases. This CDR3 has 15 residues. In germline, CDR1 is KGHDR, CDR2 SFDVKD. CDR3 in amino acids: CATSESGQGTDTRYF. CDR3 nucleotides: TGTGCCACCAGCGAGAGCGGACAGGGGACAGATACGCGGTATTTT.

The V call is TRBV20-1, the J call TRBJ2-3, with 11 nucleotides matching TRBD2. V lost 3 bases and J lost 3; bases outside the gene matches: 8. CDR3 length: 16 amino acids. Germline V gene lookup returns CDR1 DFQATT and CDR2 SNEGSKA (reference sequence). As DNA, the CDR3 is TGCAGTGCTAGGACTAGCGGGGATAAGGGTACAGATACGCAGTATTTT. This gives the protein CSARTSGDKGTDTQYF.

This clonotype was counted only a few times. The chain recombines TRBV29-1 with TRBJ2-1; 11 bases line up with TRBD2. The V and J ends lost 5 bases and 10 bases, in that order; junction bases with no gene match: 7. The germline CDR1 and CDR2 sequences are SQVTM and ANQGSEA. CDR3 size: 13 residues. CDR3 bases: TGCAGCGTTCCACTAGCGGGGGCCCAGGAGCAGTTCTTC. This sequence encodes CSVPLAGAQEQFF.

J is TRBJ1-1 and V is TRBV6-2 or TRBV6-3; D call uncertain. The CDR3 is 14 amino acids. Trimming stripped 8 bases from V and 4 bases from J, with 17 bases between. Germline V gene sequence: CDR1 MNHEY, CDR2 SVGEGT. CDR3 nucleotides: TGTGCCAGCCAGGCGGTAGAATGGAGCACTGAAGCTTTCTTT. Encoded protein: CASQAVEWSTEAFF.

The chain combines TRBV10-3 with TRBJ1-4; 10 bases align to TRBD1. CDR3 size: 15 residues. Trimming at V came to 2 bases and at J to 7 bases, leaving 4 bases not matched to a gene. CDR1 and CDR2 from the germline V gene are ENHRY and SYGVKD. The CDR3 reads CAISEMDRGGEKLFF. In DNA form, the CDR3 reads TGTGCCATCAGTGAGATGGACAGGGGGGGTGAAAAACTGTTTTTT.